A selection of T cell receptor beta chains follows, all from one sample in a study of glioma-infiltrating T cells. TCRdb reanalysed the multiplex PCR reads using MiXCR and keeps one entry per CDR3 protein. This repertoire shows roughly 200,000 distinct CDR3 sequences, about 46% found once; its top ten account for roughly 5.2%. Source material: glioma tissue, nonneoplastic brain tissue, or PBMCs (not recorded which). Every receptor here comes from a human donor with low-grade glioma or glioblastoma, undergoing nonglioma brain surgery, or in good health (not recorded which). The CDR3 runs from the conserved cysteine through the conserved F or W. Fields, in order: D gene, V gene, CDR3 protein. The D gene is left open where the match is weak.

>-|TRBV6-2/TRBV6-3
CASSPPNRAGTGAFF
>-|TRBV2
CASSERVSLVVQTQYF
>TRBD2|TRBV18
CASSHVAGGPYEQYF
>-|TRBV29-1
CSVQKTGAPYEQYF
>-|TRBV6-5
CASRQYRGGFRTEAFF
>-|TRBV27
CASSLRTDPNTEAFF
>-|TRBV4-2
CASSQEDISGNTIYF
>-|TRBV10-3
CAISDTFSGNTKYF
>-|TRBV3-1
CASSQGPRETQYF
>-|TRBV19
CATQGPYNEQFF
>-|TRBV7-9
CASSLYGDMDTQYF
>-|TRBV20-1
CSASETRSLLNEQFF
>TRBD1|TRBV6-1
CASRQYGQGTKSYEQYF
>-|TRBV20-1
CSARDSGARCTFSEAFF
>-|TRBV20-1
CSAGGSGYQETQYF
>-|TRBV2
CASNLGAQYF
>TRBD1|TRBV2
CASSAGGSTDTQYF